Shown below are 14 T cell receptor beta chains from a single sample sequenced in a study of post-analysis software for immune sequencing data. General study results and limits: In patients, about 5 TRBV segments were more frequent than in controls, with TRBV5-6, TRBV5-1 and TRBV20-1 among them.

The library was made from cDNA and included unique molecular identifiers. One entry per CDR3 protein results from TCRdb running MiXCR on the PCR reads. Among approximately 440,000 distinct CDR3 sequences listed, roughly 45% were seen once. No antigens are known for them. The material sequenced was blood. These receptors all come from a girl under 18 with multiple sclerosis.

This chain joins TRBV28 and TRBJ1-6, with D unresolved. The CDR3 consists of 13 residues. Trimming took off 6 bases at V and 9 bases at J, with 12 bases between the two ends. Germline V gene lookup returns CDR1 MDHEN and CDR2 SYDVKM. The CDR3 loop reads CASRGDVGSPLHF. CDR3 DNA sequence: TGTGCCAGCAGGGGAGATGTTGGTTCACCCCTCCACTTT.

The rearrangement links TRBV4-1 to TRBJ1-5, with D unclear. The CDR3 extends over 15 amino acids. The germline V gene has CDR1 MGHRA and CDR2 YSYEKL. Trimming took off 0 bases at V and 8 bases at J, with 14 bases between the two ends. CDR3 sequence reads: CASSQEVMGYKPQHF. CDR3 in DNA: TGCGCCAGCAGCCAAGAGGTTATGGGGTATAAGCCCCAGCATTTT.

The chain links TRBV7-2 to TRBJ2-3; D gene uncertain. V lost 6 bases and J 3 bases, leaving 13 bases between the germline ends. The length of the CDR3 is 14 residues. Germline loops: CDR1 SGHTA, CDR2 FQGNSA. As DNA, the CDR3 is TGTGCCAGCAGTTCGGTCCTTACTACAGATACGCAGTATTTT. This codes for CASSSVLTTDTQYF.

V gene TRBV9 combines with J gene TRBJ2-2; a possible D gene is TRBD2 (6 bases). The CDR3 is 16 residues long. Trimming pared 4 bases from V and 2 bases from J, leaving 15 bases between. The germline CDR1 and CDR2 sequences are SGDLS and YYNGEE. CDR3 loop: CASSPRNSGNTGELFF. The CDR3 bases are TGTGCCAGCAGCCCTCGTAATAGCGGTAACACCGGGGAGCTGTTTTTT.

The chain has TRBV20-1 and TRBJ2-5; 8 positions agree with TRBD2. Germline CDR1 reads DFQATT; CDR2 reads SNEGSKA (reference sequence). The CDR3 loop spans 15 amino acids. V lost 4 bases, J lost 5 bases, and 12 bases stayed unmatched. DNA of the CDR3: TGCAGTGCTAAACCCTTGCGGGAGGCGAAGGAGACCCAGTACTTC. This translates into CSAKPLREAKETQYF.

The chain recombines TRBV12-3 or TRBV12-4 with TRBJ1-2; TRBD1 is a possible D gene (6 bases). With 2 bases removed from V and 7 bases from J, the gap between germline ends came to 14 bases. The CDR3 has 14 amino acids. The chain's CDR3 is CASSLFGTQVGYTF. The CDR3 DNA sequence: TGTGCCAGCAGTTTATTTGGGACACAGGTTGGCTACACCTTC.

This clonotype was detected many times. The chain joins TRBV7-3 to TRBJ2-7; 9 positions agree with TRBD1. The V gene end was trimmed by 5 bases and the J gene end by 4 bases; junction bases not matched to a gene: 6. Germline CDR1 reads SGHTA; CDR2 reads FQGTGA. The CDR3 runs to 14 residues. The CDR3 protein is CASSPDRGLYEQYF. Written as DNA, the CDR3 is TGTGCCAGCAGCCCGGACAGGGGATTATACGAGCAGTACTTC.

This clonotype occurred once. The chain is built from TRBV7-2 and TRBJ2-1; either TRBD1 or TRBD2 may supply D (5 bases each). From germline, CDR1 is SGHTA and CDR2 FQGNSA. This CDR3 is 15 amino acids long. Trimming pared 7 bases from V and 1 base from J, leaving 14 bases between. CDR3 sequence reads: CASTLGLASYNEQFF. CDR3 DNA: TGTGCCAGCACCCTGGGGCTAGCTTCCTACAATGAGCAGTTCTTC.

This chain links TRBV29-1 with TRBJ2-4; D is possibly TRBD1 (6 bases). The CDR3 sequence is 12 residues long. The germline V and J ends were trimmed by 3 bases and 5 bases, with 8 bases remaining between them. CDR1 SQVTM and CDR2 ANQGSEA come from the germline V gene. CDR3 coding DNA: TGCAGCGTTGACCACAGGGAAAACATTCAGTACTTC. Translated: CSVDHRENIQYF.

The V and J genes are TRBV12-3 or TRBV12-4 and TRBJ2-7; D gene ambiguous. The CDR3 covers 13 residues. Trimming cost V 5 bases and J 2 bases, with 10 bases left between them. The CDR3 region is CASSGRSPYEQYF. DNA for the CDR3: TGTGCCAGCAGTGGACGGAGCCCCTACGAGCAGTACTTC.

The chain carries TRBV3-1 and TRBJ2-6; D uncertain. V lost 0 bases to trimming and J lost 0 bases, with 6 bases between them. The CDR3 contains 16 residues. CDR1 and CDR2 from the germline V gene are LGHDT and YNNKEL (reference sequence). The CDR3 is CASSQDLDSGANVLTF. The CDR3 DNA sequence: TGTGCCAGCAGCCAAGATCTTGACTCTGGGGCCAACGTCCTGACTTTC.

This chain joins TRBV7-2 and TRBJ1-5; tentative D call: TRBD1 (6 bases). The length of the CDR3 is 15 residues. Deletions cut 1 base from V and 6 bases from J, with 13 bases between. Germline V lookup: CDR1 SGHTA, CDR2 FQGNSA. This CDR3 is CASSLGQARVQPQHF. CDR3 DNA sequence: TGTGCCAGCAGCTTAGGACAGGCCCGAGTTCAGCCCCAGCATTTT.

The gene calls are TRBV9 and TRBJ1-1; TRBD1 agrees at 7 bases. The CDR3 spans 15 residues. In germline, CDR1 is SGDLS, CDR2 YYNGEE. Trimming removed 0 bases from V and 5 bases from J; junction bases left unmatched: 7. Here the CDR3 DNA reads TGTGCCAGCAGCGTAGAAAGGGGGCGCCGGACTGAAGCTTTCTTT. It yields the protein CASSVERGRRTEAFF.

V gene TRBV20-1 combines with J gene TRBJ2-4, with 10 bases matching TRBD2. The J call is uncertain, as TRBJ2-7 better fits the DNA end. From germline, CDR1 is DFQATT and CDR2 SNEGSKA (reference sequence). CDR3 size: 14 residues. Here the CDR3 DNA reads TGCAGTGCGGCTAGCGGGGGCCATACCTACGAGCAGTACTTC. Protein sequence: CSAASGGHTYEQYF.